The 9 T cell receptor beta chains listed next were all sequenced from one sample in a study of Graves' ophthalmopathy and Graves' hyperthyroidism. RNA transcripts yielded amplified TCR beta CDR3 regions. Second-round multiplex PCR came after a first-round RT-PCR that employed HTBI primers. Each CDR3 protein gets one entry after TCRdb re-called the multiplex PCR reads with MiXCR. The sample consists of 620,000 or so distinct CDR3 sequences, about a fifth of them appearing once. Sequenced sample: peripheral blood. These receptors all stem from a woman in her late teens or twenties with stable Graves' hyperthyroidism. Some clones in this sample may be carry-over from other donors' samples.

The chain joins TRBV6-1 to TRBJ1-1; a weak D match, TRBD1 (6 bases). CDR1 is MNHNS and CDR2 is SASEGT in the germline V gene. This CDR3 region has 13 residues. Trimming took 5 bases from V and 8 from J, leaving 15 bases between them. The CDR3 DNA is TGTGCCAGCAGTCCGCGGACAGCCCAAGAAGCTTTCTTT. It encodes CASSPRTAQEAFF.

On this clonotype: With a much larger clone just one base away, this may be a read error. The genes are TRBV6-2 or TRBV6-3 and TRBJ1-6; D is possibly TRBD1 (5 bases). Per germline, CDR1 MNHEY and CDR2 SVGEGT. The CDR3 extends over 16 amino acids. CDR3 in amino acids: CASSYSPGLNNSHLHF. CDR3 in DNA: TGTGCCAGCAGTTACTCTCCGGGACTCAATAATTCACACCTCCACTTT.

This clonotype appeared many times. The V call is TRBV20-1, the J call TRBJ2-7, with TRBD1 matching over 9 bases. The germline gives CDR1 DFQATT, CDR2 SNEGSKA (reference sequence). The CDR3 sequence is 13 residues long. The V segment lost 4 bases and the J segment 4 bases; nucleotides outside the gene matches: 5. CDR3 sequence reads: CSATRTGVYEQYF. CDR3 DNA: TGCAGTGCTACCAGGACAGGGGTGTACGAGCAGTACTTC.

The V call is TRBV12-3 or TRBV12-4, the J call TRBJ1-1; D gene unclear. The CDR3 consists of 13 residues. Between the trimmed V and J ends, which lost 4 bases and 7 bases, there was a span of 13 bases. CDR3 in amino acids: CASSWSGPDEAFF. In DNA form, the CDR3 reads TGTGCCAGCAGTTGGAGTGGGCCAGATGAAGCTTTCTTT.

This chain links TRBV14 with TRBJ2-2, with TRBD1 as a possible D gene (6 bases). Trimming took 5 bases from V and 6 from J, leaving 13 bases between them. Germline loops: CDR1 SGHDN, CDR2 FVKESK. The CDR3 is made up of 14 amino acids. The CDR3 DNA reads as TGTGCCAGCAGCGAAACAGGGTGGCCCGGGGAGCTGTTTTTT. Translation: CASSETGWPGELFF. Based on the CDR3 plus reference TRBV14 and TRBJ2-2, the full variable domain is EAGVTQFPSHSVIEKGQTVTLRCDPISGHDNLYWYRRVMGKEIKFLLHFVKESKQDESGMPNNRFLAERTGGTYSTLKVQPAELEDSGVYFCASSETGWPGELFFGEGSRLTVL.

The genes are TRBV11-1 and TRBJ1-5, with TRBD1 as a possible D gene (6 bases). V shed 0 bases and J shed 2 bases, with 14 bases lying between them. The CDR3 is made up of 17 amino acids. Germline lookup yields CDR1 SGHAT and CDR2 FQDESV (reference sequence). CDR3: CASSLAGTPLGNQPQHF. The CDR3, as DNA: TGTGCCAGCAGCTTAGCCGGGACACCTCTAGGCAATCAGCCCCAGCATTTT.

The sample holds many counts of this clonotype. This chain joins TRBV15 and TRBJ1-1; 8 nucleotides agree with TRBD1. There are 13 residues in the CDR3. Per the germline V gene, CDR1 is LNHNV and CDR2 is YYDKDF (reference sequence). J was trimmed by 7 bases and V by 4 bases; bases with no gene match: 5. CDR3 sequence: CATSKDRVDEAFF. The CDR3 DNA reads as TGTGCCACCAGCAAGGACAGGGTGGATGAAGCTTTCTTT.

In regard to this clonotype: A read error may be the cause here, since a much bigger clone is one base away. V and J are TRBV28 and TRBJ2-7, with unresolved D. The length of the CDR3 is 11 residues. Deletions cut 8 bases from V and 2 bases from J, with 7 bases between. From germline, CDR1 is MDHEN and CDR2 SYDVKM. DNA for the CDR3: TGTGCCAGCGGGTGGACCTACGAGCAGTACTTC. It specifies CASGWTYEQYF.

The chain links TRBV10-3 to TRBJ1-1; possibly TRBD1 for D (5 bases). The germline gives CDR1 ENHRY, CDR2 SYGVKD. The V and J ends lost 2 bases and 0 bases respectively, with 10 bases between them. This CDR3 comprises 15 residues. The DNA of the CDR3 is TGTGCCATCAGTGAGGACAGAACCATGAACACTGAAGCTTTCTTT. Translated, it gives CAISEDRTMNTEAFF.